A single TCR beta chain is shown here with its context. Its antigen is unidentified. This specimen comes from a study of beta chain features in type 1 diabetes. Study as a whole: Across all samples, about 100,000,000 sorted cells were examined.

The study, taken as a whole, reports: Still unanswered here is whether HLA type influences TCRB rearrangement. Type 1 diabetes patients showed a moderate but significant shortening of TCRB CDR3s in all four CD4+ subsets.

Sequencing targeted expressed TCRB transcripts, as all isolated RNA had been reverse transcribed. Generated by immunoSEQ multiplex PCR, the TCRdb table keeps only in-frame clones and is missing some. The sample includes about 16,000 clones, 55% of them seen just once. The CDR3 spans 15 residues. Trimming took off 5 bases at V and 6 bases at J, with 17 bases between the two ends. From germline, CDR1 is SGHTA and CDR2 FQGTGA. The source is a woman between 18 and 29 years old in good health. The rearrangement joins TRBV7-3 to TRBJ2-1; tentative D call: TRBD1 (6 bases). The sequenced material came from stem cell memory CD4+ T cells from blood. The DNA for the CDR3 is TGTGCCAGCAGCACCATGGGGACAACCTCCAATGAGCAGTTCTTC. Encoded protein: CASSTMGTTSNEQFF.